The 19 T cell receptor beta chains reported below all come from one sample, sequenced in a study of blood T cell repertoires in COVID-19. Clones were sequenced by immunoSEQ multiplex PCR, and TCRdb holds only the in-frame ones, with some missing. This sample has 85,000 to 130,000 clones, with 65% to 75% found just once. The sequenced sample was peripheral blood. These receptors all come from a human donor with acute or convalescent COVID-19. The donor label of this sample is uncertain.

At least ten counts were recorded for this clone. The chain is built from TRBV12-3 or TRBV12-4 and TRBJ2-1; 10 bases are a match to TRBD2. This CDR3 comprises 13 residues. Unmatched junction bases numbered 3, after V lost 3 bases and J lost 10 bases. Written as DNA, the CDR3 is TGTGCCAGCAGTTTCTGGACTAGCGGCGAGCAGTTCTTC. Protein sequence: CASSFWTSGEQFF.

The chain has TRBV5-1 and TRBJ2-5, with D tentatively TRBD1 (6 bases). Germline V gene sequence: CDR1 SGHRS, CDR2 YFSETQ. CDR3 length: 16 amino acids. Trimming pared 0 bases from V and 5 bases from J, leaving 17 bases between. The CDR3 loop is CASSLGGLQGEETQYF. The CDR3 DNA sequence: TGCGCCAGCAGCTTGGGGGGCCTACAGGGAGAGGAGACCCAGTACTTC.

This clone was observed once. The chain couples TRBV10-3 to TRBJ1-5; D might be TRBD1 (5 bases). CDR1 ENHRY and CDR2 SYGVKD come from the germline V gene. V lost 7 bases and J 3 bases, leaving 10 bases between the germline ends. The CDR3 consists of 13 residues. The CDR3 loop is CAIKGTDNQPQHF. The CDR3 region has the DNA TGTGCCATCAAAGGGACTGACAATCAGCCCCAGCATTTT.

The chain links TRBV18 to TRBJ1-1; D gene unclear. The CDR3 loop spans 14 amino acids. The germline CDR1 and CDR2 sequences are KGHSH and LQKENI. Trimming shortened V by 3 bases and J by 3 bases, and 11 bases separated the two germline ends. This CDR3 is CASSPFGEDTEAFF. The CDR3 DNA sequence: TGTGCCAGCTCACCCTTCGGGGAGGACACTGAAGCTTTCTTT.

The gene calls are TRBV5-8 and TRBJ1-1, with 7 bases fitting TRBD1. This CDR3 comprises 13 residues. The V gene end was trimmed by 4 bases and the J gene end by 4 bases; junction bases not matched to a gene: 4. Per the germline V gene, CDR1 is SGHTS and CDR2 is YDEGEE. DNA of the CDR3: TGTGCCAGCAGCAGGGGACAGTTCACTGAAGCTTTCTTT. Translated: CASSRGQFTEAFF.

The chain recombines TRBV2 with TRBJ1-2, with a possible D match to TRBD1 (6 bases). CDR1 SNHLY and CDR2 FYNNEI come from the germline V gene. With 7 bases removed from V and 4 bases from J, the gap between germline ends came to 22 bases. The CDR3 consists of 16 residues. DNA of the CDR3: TGTGCCAGCATCTTCCCCGGTAGCCCGACAGGCTATGGCTACACCTTC. It yields the protein CASIFPGSPTGYGYTF. The full variable domain, its missing parts supplied by reference TRBV2 and TRBJ1-2, is EPEVTQTPSHQVTQMGQEVILRCVPISNHLYFYWYRQILGQKVEFLVSFYNNEISEKSEIFDDQFSVERPDGSNFTLKIRSTKLEDSAMYFCASIFPGSPTGYGYTFGSGTRLTVV.

Worth noting for this clone: Its ends do not fully match the called genes, so a read error is possible. This chain connects TRBV7-7 to TRBJ2-3; tentative D call: TRBD1 (5 bases). The germline V gene has CDR1 SSHAT and CDR2 FNYEAQ (reference sequence). The CDR3 is 14 residues long. CDR3 loop: CASSLAGHLDTQYF. The CDR3 region has the DNA TGTGCTAGCAGCTTAGCTGGACATTTAGATACGCAGTATTTT.

This clone was counted once. This rearrangement joins TRBV7-9 to TRBJ1-3; D is ambiguous. The CDR3 is 13 amino acids. CDR1 SEHNR and CDR2 FQNEAQ come from the germline V gene (reference sequence). The germline V and J ends were trimmed by 1 base and 8 bases, with 9 bases remaining between them. The CDR3 sequence: CASSLVGFHTIYF. DNA of the CDR3: TGTGCCAGCAGCTTAGTCGGGTTCCACACCATATATTTT.

A word on this clone: Other DNA variants within this sample encode the same CDR3. The chain couples TRBV5-1 to TRBJ1-5; D possibly corresponds to TRBD1 (6 bases). Germline V gene lookup returns CDR1 SGHRS and CDR2 YFSETQ. Trimming took off 0 bases at V and 3 bases at J, with 10 bases between the two ends. The CDR3 runs to 15 residues. The CDR3 reads CASSLDGQPNQPQHF. In nucleotides, the CDR3 is TGCGCCAGCAGCTTGGATGGACAGCCCAATCAGCCCCAGCATTTT.

The V gene is TRBV19, the J gene TRBJ2-6; no clear D gene. V shed 6 bases and J shed 2 bases, with 8 bases lying between them. The CDR3 is made up of 14 amino acids. CDR1 LNHDA and CDR2 SQIVND come from the germline V gene (reference sequence). The CDR3 spells CASRGRPGANVLTF. CDR3 sequence (DNA): TGTGCCAGTAGGGGCCGGCCTGGGGCCAACGTCCTGACTTTC. Drawing the rest from reference TRBV19 and TRBJ2-6, the complete variable domain is DGGITQSPKYLFRKEGQNVTLSCEQNLNHDAMYWYRQDPGQGLRLIYYSQIVNDFQKGDIAEGYSVSREKKESFPLTVTSAQKNPTAFYLCASRGRPGANVLTFGAGSRLTVL.

This chain uses TRBV24-1 with TRBJ2-7; D is unresolved. V gave up 4 bases and J gave up 5 bases, with 14 bases separating them. The CDR3 is 14 residues long. The V gene's germline CDR1 is KGHDR and CDR2 SFDVKD. The DNA of the CDR3 is TGTGCCACCAGTGACCCTGGGCTCCCTGACGAGCAGTACTTC. Translated, it gives CATSDPGLPDEQYF.

The chain links TRBV2 to TRBJ2-3; 10 bases line up with TRBD2. Germline V gives CDR1 SNHLY, CDR2 FYNNEI. The CDR3 has 14 residues. With 8 bases clipped from V and 2 bases from J, the junction kept 4 bases outside the gene matches. The CDR3 sequence: CASRTSGLTDTQYF. The CDR3, as DNA: TGTGCCAGCCGGACTAGCGGCCTCACAGATACGCAGTATTTT.

The chain employs TRBV5-1 and TRBJ2-5, with 13 bases fitting TRBD2. The CDR3 runs 16 residues. Trimming at V came to 3 bases and at J to 5 bases, leaving 7 bases not matched to a gene. Germline CDR1 SGHRS, CDR2 YFSETQ. CDR3: CASSSGTSGEGETQYF. The CDR3, as DNA: TGCGCCAGCAGCTCCGGGACTAGCGGGGAGGGTGAGACCCAGTACTTC.

This clone has just a few counts. V usage is TRBV9 and J usage is TRBJ2-1; D is uncertain. CDR1 and CDR2 from the germline V gene are SGDLS and YYNGEE. This CDR3 region has 14 residues. Trimming pared 0 bases from V and 10 bases from J, leaving 14 bases between. Written as DNA, the CDR3 is TGTGCCAGCAGCGTAGGCCTCCAGGCATCCGAGCAGTTCTTC. This gives the protein CASSVGLQASEQFF.

V usage is TRBV3-1 (or the pseudogene TRBV3-2) and J usage is TRBJ2-5; TRBD2 agrees at 13 bases. The trim removed 1 base at V and 0 bases at J, leaving 5 bases unmatched. CDR1 and CDR2 from the germline V gene are LGHDT and YNNKEL (reference sequence). This CDR3 is built from 18 residues. The CDR3 nucleotides are TGTGCCAGCAGCCAAGGGGGACTAGCGGGGAGGTACCAAGAGACCCAGTACTTC. Translated: CASSQGGLAGRYQETQYF.

The V and J genes are TRBV11-2 and TRBJ2-2; 8 bases are shared with TRBD1. V trimming: 6 bases; J trimming: 1 base; junction bases outside the gene matches: 7. The CDR3 loop spans 16 amino acids. The germline V gene encodes CDR1 SGHAT and CDR2 FQNNGV. The CDR3, as DNA: TGTGCCAGCAGTTTCATCACAGGGGGGAACACCGGGGAGCTGTTTTTT. Translation: CASSFITGGNTGELFF.

This clone was observed a single time. The chain employs TRBV29-1 and TRBJ2-7, with 8 positions matching TRBD1. CDR1 and CDR2 (germline): SQVTM, ANQGSEA. This CDR3 comprises 12 residues. The junction had 4 bases not matched to a gene; V was cut back by 7 bases and J by 2 bases. The CDR3, as DNA: TGCAGCGCTCGGACAGGGACCTACGAGCAGTACTTC. Residues: CSARTGTYEQYF.

This sequence joins TRBV6-6 and TRBJ1-2; TRBD1 matches 9 bases. V lost 5 bases, J lost 8 bases, and 12 bases stayed unmatched. Per the germline V gene, CDR1 is MNHNY and CDR2 is SVGAGI (reference sequence). The CDR3 covers 15 residues. CDR3 loop: CASSSRDRDSRGYTF. The CDR3 nucleotides are TGTGCCAGCAGTAGCCGGGACAGGGACTCACGCGGCTACACCTTC.

The rearrangement joins TRBV6-6 to TRBJ2-7; perhaps TRBD1 as D (5 bases). The ends were cut back, 2 bases at V and 5 bases at J, with 10 bases in the middle. The germline V gene encodes CDR1 MNHNY and CDR2 SVGAGI (reference sequence). The CDR3 runs 13 residues. In DNA, the CDR3 is TGTGCCAGCAGTTACGACAGTATAGACGAGCAGTACTTC. Residues: CASSYDSIDEQYF.